Listed below are T cell receptor beta chains from one sample, sequenced in a study of identifying expanded T cells in peripheral blood. TCRdb's copy holds only in-frame clones and misses some; the assay was immunoSEQ multiplex PCR. Counted here are roughly 75,000 clones, roughly 90% occurring once; the ten biggest clones make up roughly 3%. The sample taken for sequencing was blood. All receptors derive from a person between 18 and 75 years old in good health. Both conserved end residues are part of each CDR3. The D gene is left open where the match is weak. The size of a clone is reported for some rows only, either as once, few or many, or as a class for expanded clones.

DNA	CDR3	J	V	size	D
TGTGCCAGCAGTGAGGGGACAGGGAAGAGCGAGACCCAGTACTTC	CASSEGTGKSETQYF	TRBJ2-5	TRBV6-1	NA	TRBD1
TGCAGCGTAGACTGGGACAGCCCTTTT	CSVDWDSPF	TRBJ1-4	TRBV29-1	NA	TRBD1
TGCAGCGTTACTCCCGGGACTAGCTCCGGGGAGCTGTTTTTT	CSVTPGTSSGELFF	TRBJ2-2	TRBV29-1	NA	TRBD2
TGTGCCAGCGCGCGGGGAAAAAACGATAATTCACCCCTCCACTTT	CASARGKNDNSPLHF	TRBJ1-6	TRBV5-4	NA	NA
TGTGCCAGCGGCCGGGGAGGGGCAAACTACGAGCAGTACTTC	CASGRGGANYEQYF	TRBJ2-7	TRBV5-6	NA	TRBD2
TGTGCCAGCAGCTTACTTAGGGGGAACTCCTACGAGCAGTACTTC	CASSLLRGNSYEQYF	TRBJ2-7	TRBV7-2	once	NA
TGTGCCAGCAGTTTTCATACCCCAGCGGCGGGGGGCTACACCTTC	CASSFHTPAAGGYTF	TRBJ1-2	TRBV6-5	NA	NA
TGTGCCAGCAGTTTCGTAGGGTCTTATGGCTACACCTTC	CASSFVGSYGYTF	TRBJ1-2	TRBV27	NA	NA
TGCAGCGTTAATAATCCGGGACTAGCGGGAGAGGGTGGCACAGATACGCAGTATTTT	CSVNNPGLAGEGGTDTQYF	TRBJ2-3	TRBV29-1	NA	TRBD2
TGTGCCAGCAGTTTATCCCCAGGGCCTCAAGAGACCCAGTACTTC	CASSLSPGPQETQYF	TRBJ2-5	TRBV27	once	NA
TGTGCCAGCTCACCGTCTGGACTAGCGGACGAGCAGTACTTC	CASSPSGLADEQYF	TRBJ2-7	TRBV18	NA	TRBD2
TGCAGCGTTGAAAGCGCGGGAGGGCCGAGGAATGAGCAGTTCTTC	CSVESAGGPRNEQFF	TRBJ2-1	TRBV29-1	NA	TRBD2
TGTGCCACCAGCAGAGATGCCGCTTACGAGCAGTACTTC	CATSRDAAYEQYF	TRBJ2-7	TRBV15	few	NA
TGTGCCACCGACCGGGGGGGCAGCGAAAACACCATATATTTT	CATDRGGSENTIYF	TRBJ1-3	TRBV19	NA	NA
TGTGCCAGCAGCTACGGACAGAACACCGGGGAGCTGTTTTTT	CASSYGQNTGELFF	TRBJ2-2	TRBV7-8	NA	NA
TGTGCCAGTAGTACCAACAACTATGGCTACACCTTC	CASSTNNYGYTF	TRBJ1-2	TRBV19	NA	NA
TGTGCCAGTAGTTCACTAGCGGGAGTTTACAATGAGCAGTTCTTC	CASSSLAGVYNEQFF	TRBJ2-1	TRBV19	NA	TRBD2
TGTGCCAGCAGTTCCCGAGGGGATGCTGGATCCGAGCAGTACTTC	CASSSRGDAGSEQYF	TRBJ2-7	TRBV9	NA	NA
TGTGCCAGTAGCATGCGGACAGGGGACACAGATACGCAGTATTTT	CASSMRTGDTDTQYF	TRBJ2-3	TRBV19	NA	TRBD1
TGCAGCGTTCCGGGGGGGTTGAACACTGAAGCTTTCTTT	CSVPGGLNTEAFF	TRBJ1-1	TRBV29-1	NA	NA
TGCAGTATCCATGAAAGGTATACGCAGTATTTT	CSIHERYTQYF	TRBJ2-3	TRBV20-1	NA	NA
TGTGCCAGCGGTCCCCTAGCGGGGGGCCAAGAGACCCAGTACTTC	CASGPLAGGQETQYF	TRBJ2-5	TRBV27	NA	TRBD2
TGCAGCGTTGAAACGACTTACAATGAGCAGTTCTTC	CSVETTYNEQFF	TRBJ2-1	TRBV29-1	NA	NA
TGTGCCAGCAGCCAAGTGGGATACGGGCAGTATTTT	CASSQVGYGQYF	TRBJ2-3	TRBV4-2	NA	NA
TGTGCCAGCACAGTGGCCACCTACAATGAGCAGTTCTTC	CASTVATYNEQFF	TRBJ2-1	TRBV6-6	NA	NA
TGCGCCAGCAGTCAATATGGATGTCGTTGTGGACTAGCGGGAAAGAATACGCAGTATTTT	CASSQYGCRCGLAGKNTQYF	TRBJ2-3	TRBV23-1	NA	TRBD2
TGTGCCAGCAGCTTATACGGGACTAGGTTCCTCGAGCAGTACTTC	CASSLYGTRFLEQYF	TRBJ2-7	TRBV5-4	NA	TRBD2
TGTGCCATCATTCGGGGGACTGAAGCTTTCTTT	CAIIRGTEAFF	TRBJ1-1	TRBV10-3	NA	NA
TGTGCCAGCAGTTCCACGACAGGGCCTCAAGAGACCCAGTACTTC	CASSSTTGPQETQYF	TRBJ2-5	TRBV28	NA	TRBD1
TGTGCCAGCAGTTCACCCCCACGGGATGGAAACACCATATATTTT	CASSSPPRDGNTIYF	TRBJ1-3	TRBV28	NA	NA
TGTGCCAGCAGTTCCACTCCACAGGGACCCCAAGAGACCCAGTACTTC	CASSSTPQGPQETQYF	TRBJ2-5	TRBV28	NA	NA
TGTGCCAGCGGAGGGGGCAGCTCCTACAATGAGCAGTTCTTC	CASGGGSSYNEQFF	TRBJ2-1	TRBV2	NA	NA
TGTGCCAGCAGCTTAGATGGATGGGGTAATCAGCCCCAGCATTTT	CASSLDGWGNQPQHF	TRBJ1-5	TRBV7-8	NA	NA
TGTGCCAGCAGGGGGACCTCGGTAGCGAGTTATTCGAACTCCTACAATGAGCAGTTCTTC	CASRGTSVASYSNSYNEQFF	TRBJ2-1	TRBV2	few	NA
TGCACCAGCCCCTTTCTAGGGGGGCCCCCCTACGAGCAGTACTTC	CTSPFLGGPPYEQYF	TRBJ2-7	TRBV1	NA	NA
TGTGCCAGCAGCCCCGAACCCCCGGGACTTTCGTCCTATGGCTACACCTTC	CASSPEPPGLSSYGYTF	TRBJ1-2	TRBV14	NA	NA
TGTGCCTGGAGTGTACCGGGGACAGGCTTCTTGAATGGCTACACCTTC	CAWSVPGTGFLNGYTF	TRBJ1-2	TRBV30	NA	TRBD1
TGCGCCAGCAGCCAGAAACCAGGGGTCTACGAGCAGTACTTC	CASSQKPGVYEQYF	TRBJ2-7	TRBV4-3	NA	NA
TGTGCCTGGAGTGTTCTTTCGGACAGCCGGAACACTGAAGCTTTCTTT	CAWSVLSDSRNTEAFF	TRBJ1-1	TRBV30	NA	NA
TGTGCCAGCAGCCCGGGACTAGCGGGGGGTTACGAGCAGTACTTC	CASSPGLAGGYEQYF	TRBJ2-7	TRBV7-2	NA	TRBD2
TGTGCCAGCAGCTTGTTAGAGGGACCTAGCTCCTACAATGAGCAGTTCTTC	CASSLLEGPSSYNEQFF	TRBJ2-1	TRBV5-6	once	NA
TGTGCCAGCAGCCTCCCGGGACTGGGCAAAAACATTCAGTACTTC	CASSLPGLGKNIQYF	TRBJ2-4	TRBV7-2	NA	NA
TGTGCCAGCAGTGAATCGGGCGGTTATGGCTACACCTTC	CASSESGGYGYTF	TRBJ1-2	TRBV2	few	NA
TGTGCCAGTACACCTACAGGGGGCGCCTACAATGAGCAGTTCTTC	CASTPTGGAYNEQFF	TRBJ2-1	TRBV6-6	NA	TRBD1
TGTGCCAGCAGTGGGAGAACGGGACTGAATGAAAAACTGTTTTTT	CASSGRTGLNEKLFF	TRBJ1-4	TRBV2	NA	NA
TGTGCCAGCAGTGAGGTGGGAGGGGTCGAGCAGTACTTC	CASSEVGGVEQYF	TRBJ2-7	TRBV25-1	NA	TRBD2
TGCAGCGTTGTGGACGACAAGGGGACCCAGTACTTC	CSVVDDKGTQYF	TRBJ2-5	TRBV29-1	NA	NA
TGTGCCAGCAGCTTGGCGGGGGCCTACGAGCAGTACTTC	CASSLAGAYEQYF	TRBJ2-7	TRBV11-2	NA	TRBD2
TGTGCCAGCAGTTTAAGTTCAGGGACCTACGAGCAGTACTTC	CASSLSSGTYEQYF	TRBJ2-7	TRBV27	NA	NA